Below, 7 T cell receptor beta chains from the same sample are listed, as sequenced in a study of regulatory dendritic cells for organ transplantation. Libraries were prepared by immunoSEQ multiplex PCR; TCRdb keeps only in-frame clonotypes and omits some of them. The data show under 35,000 clones, approximately 91% seen once. The sample comprised naive CD4+ T cells from blood. Subset defined: CD45RA+ naive T cells. Receptor source: a human donor in good health.

The CDR3 loop reads CASSLGQGGSYTF. The CDR3 DNA sequence: TGTGCCAGCAGCTTAGGACAGGGCGGGAGCTACACCTTC. V is TRBV7-2 and J is TRBJ1-2; 7 bases fit TRBD1. This CDR3 is built from 13 residues. The ends lost 1 base at V and 9 bases at J; junction bases unmatched: 5. CDR1 is SGHTA and CDR2 is FQGNSA in the germline V gene.

This chain connects TRBV18 to TRBJ1-4; weak D call: TRBD1 (6 bases). Germline V gene lookup returns CDR1 KGHSH and CDR2 LQKENI. This CDR3 has 15 residues. The V gene lost 6 bases and the J gene lost 3 bases, with 14 bases spanning the gap. The CDR3 is CASSLSRGPNEKLFF. The CDR3 region has the DNA TGTGCCAGCTCCCTTTCCAGGGGTCCTAATGAAAAACTGTTTTTT. The entire variable domain, with the rest obtained from reference TRBV18 and TRBJ1-4, is as follows: NAGVMQNPRHLVRRRGQEARLRCSPMKGHSHVYWYRQLPEEGLKFMVYLQKENIIDESGMPKERFSAEFPKEGPSILRIQQVVRGDSAAYFCASSLSRGPNEKLFFGSGTQLSVL.

The gene calls are TRBV2 and TRBJ2-3, with TRBD1 identical over 8 bases. The CDR3 extends over 19 amino acids. Germline assignment: CDR1 SNHLY and CDR2 FYNNEI. V shed 3 bases and J 2 bases; nucleotides not matched to a gene: 16. CDR3 coding DNA: TGTGCCAGCAGTGACCATAGGACAGGGACGAAACAGCTCACAGATACGCAGTATTTT. It yields the protein CASSDHRTGTKQLTDTQYF.

This chain uses TRBV7-2 with TRBJ2-1; 7 bases fit TRBD2. Trimming cost V 5 bases and J 11 bases; bases outside gene matches: 12. CDR3 length: 14 amino acids. The V gene's germline CDR1 is SGHTA and CDR2 FQGNSA. Here the CDR3 DNA reads TGTGCCAGCAGCCCCCGCCGGGGGGACCTACAGCAGTTCTTC. This codes for CASSPRRGDLQQFF.

This chain uses TRBV6-5 with TRBJ1-1, with a possible D match to TRBD1 (6 bases). The CDR3 covers 15 residues. Trimming left V 5 bases short and J 1 base short, with 14 bases between. The germline V gene encodes CDR1 MNHEY and CDR2 SVGAGI. In DNA form, the CDR3 reads TGTGCCAGCAGTCCAGGGGTGAGCGGGAACACTGAAGCTTTCTTT. Protein sequence: CASSPGVSGNTEAFF.

The chain couples TRBV18 to TRBJ1-1, with 8 positions matching TRBD1. V trimming: 3 bases; J trimming: 2 bases; junction bases outside the gene matches: 2. Germline values: CDR1 KGHSH, CDR2 LQKENI. The CDR3 runs to 14 residues. Written as DNA, the CDR3 is TGTGCCAGCTCACCGACAGGGGCAAACACTGAAGCTTTCTTT. Its translation: CASSPTGANTEAFF.

The genes are TRBV30 and TRBJ2-7; D call uncertain. The CDR3 runs to 13 residues. Germline V CDR1 and CDR2: GTSNPN, SVGIG (reference sequence). The V gene lost 2 bases and the J gene lost 2 bases, with 10 bases spanning the gap. DNA for the CDR3: TGTGCCTGGAGTCGGGTAGGGACCTACGAGCAGTACTTC. The encoded protein is CAWSRVGTYEQYF.